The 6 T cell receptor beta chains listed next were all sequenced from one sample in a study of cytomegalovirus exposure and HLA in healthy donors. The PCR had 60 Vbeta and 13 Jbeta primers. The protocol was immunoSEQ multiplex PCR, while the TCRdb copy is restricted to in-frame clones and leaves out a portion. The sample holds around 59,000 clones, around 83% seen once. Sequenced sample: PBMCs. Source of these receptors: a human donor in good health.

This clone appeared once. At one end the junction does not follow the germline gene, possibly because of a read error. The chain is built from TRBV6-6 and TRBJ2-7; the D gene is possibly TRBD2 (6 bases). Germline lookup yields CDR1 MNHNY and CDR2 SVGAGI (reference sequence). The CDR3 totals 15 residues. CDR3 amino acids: CASSYFGGGNYAQYF. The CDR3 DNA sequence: TGTGCCAGCAGTTATTTCGGGGGAGGAAACTACGCGCAGTACTTC.

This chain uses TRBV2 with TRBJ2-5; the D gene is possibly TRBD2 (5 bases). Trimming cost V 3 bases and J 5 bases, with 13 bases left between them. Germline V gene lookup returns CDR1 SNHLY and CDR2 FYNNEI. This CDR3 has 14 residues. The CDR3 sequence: CASSERVRGETQYF. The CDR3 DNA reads TGTGCCAGCAGTGAGAGGGTGCGTGGGGAGACCCAGTACTTC.

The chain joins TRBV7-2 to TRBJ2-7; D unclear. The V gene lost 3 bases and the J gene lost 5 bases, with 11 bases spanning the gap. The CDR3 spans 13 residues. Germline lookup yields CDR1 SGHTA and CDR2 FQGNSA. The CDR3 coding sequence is TGTGCCAGCAGCTTCCCTGCTACCCACGAGCAGTACTTC. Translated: CASSFPATHEQYF.

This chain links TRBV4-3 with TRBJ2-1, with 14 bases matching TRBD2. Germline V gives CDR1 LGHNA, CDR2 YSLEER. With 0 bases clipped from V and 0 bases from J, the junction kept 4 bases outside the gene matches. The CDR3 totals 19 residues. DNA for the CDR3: TGCGCCAGCAGCCAAGAAGGGACTAGCGGGGGTTTCTCCTACAATGAGCAGTTCTTC. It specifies CASSQEGTSGGFSYNEQFF.

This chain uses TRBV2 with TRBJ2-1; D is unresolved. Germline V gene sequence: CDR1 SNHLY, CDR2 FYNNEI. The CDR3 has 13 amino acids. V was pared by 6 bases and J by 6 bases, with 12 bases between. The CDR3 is CASRVGFVNEQFF. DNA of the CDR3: TGTGCCAGCAGGGTCGGGTTCGTCAATGAGCAGTTCTTC.

The CDR3 spells CASSELSGSSYEQYF. The CDR3 DNA sequence: TGTGCCAGCAGTGAATTAAGCGGCTCCTCCTACGAGCAGTACTTC. This chain links TRBV6-1 with TRBJ2-7, with a tentative D call TRBD2 (5 bases). Germline-derived CDR1 and CDR2 are MNHNS and SASEGT. Trimming took 2 bases from V and 0 from J, leaving 11 bases between them. The CDR3 has 15 residues.